What follows describes a single T cell receptor (beta chain). The antigen remains undetermined. This entry comes from a study of OX40 agonist ivuxolimab in advanced cancers. The study's findings and limits: Those patients achieving a partial response at 0.1-3.0 mg/kg showed among the lowest clonal expansion. Some patients without response likewise showed low normalized clonal expansion.

The repertoire was sequenced with immunoSEQ multiplex PCR; TCRdb's copy has only in-frame clones and lacks some. This sample has about 83,000 clones, with roughly 90% found just once. V shed 6 bases and J shed 0 bases, with 15 bases lying between them. Germline CDR1 SGHAT, CDR2 FQNNGV. CDR3 length: 16 amino acids. Source: CD4+ or CD8+ T cells sorted from blood, taken in a trial of the OX40 agonist ivuxolimab. V usage is TRBV11-2 and J usage is TRBJ2-1; no clear D. The receptor comes from an adult with an advanced solid tumor such as melanoma, head and neck, liver or kidney cancer. CDR3: CASRRFAVSSYNEQFF. As DNA, the CDR3 is TGTGCCAGCAGACGTTTCGCAGTCAGCTCCTACAATGAGCAGTTCTTC.